Here is one T cell receptor beta chain with its context. The data stem from a study of blood T cell repertoires in COVID-19. About the research overall: The samples span acute and convalescent COVID-19 from the United States, Italy and Spain. The analysed material was cDNA or gDNA that came from T cells, B-cell-depleted T cells, or PBMCs.

Source study methods: Amplification of reference gene primers was used by the study to estimate nucleated cell counts. Generated by immunoSEQ multiplex PCR, the TCRdb table keeps only in-frame clones and is missing some. V, J and clone size reflect that table, while D and trimming were determined from the DNA. The sample holds approximately 300,000 clones; around 87% are singletons and the top ten take 1%. V lost 0 bases and J 2 bases, leaving 14 bases between the germline ends. CDR3 length: 17 amino acids. Germline V gene data show CDR1 as SNHLY and CDR2 as FYNNEI. Sequencing used peripheral blood. This receptor was obtained from a man aged 50 to 59 with active or convalescent COVID-19. V gene TRBV2 combines with J gene TRBJ1-5; D is ambiguous. CDR3 DNA: TGTGCCAGCAGTGAAGCCATGGGCAACTGGGGCAATCAGCCCCAGCATTTT. This sequence encodes CASSEAMGNWGNQPQHF.